This entry lists 14 T cell receptor beta chains sequenced from one sample in a study of blood T cells in healthy people across ages. Next came a second PCR, run for about 7 to 12 cycles, which used a sample-barcoded 5' primer along with a J-beta primer mix. TCRdb re-derived calls from the 5' RACE reads in MiXCR, one entry per CDR3 protein. Among more than 550,000 distinct CDR3 sequences, around a fifth were seen once, and the ten largest hold 20% to 25%. Sample: blood. The receptors originated from a man aged 70-80 years in good health.

The gene calls are TRBV12-3 or TRBV12-4 and TRBJ2-3; a possible D gene is TRBD1 (6 bases). Trimming shortened V by 3 bases and J by 7 bases, and 8 bases separated the two germline ends. The CDR3 is 12 amino acids. DNA for the CDR3: TGTGCCAGCAGTTTCGGGACATATACGCAGTATTTT. This codes for CASSFGTYTQYF.

The chain has TRBV24-1 and TRBJ1-5, with unresolved D. CDR1 KGHDR and CDR2 SFDVKD come from the germline V gene. The CDR3 covers 16 residues. Trimming took off 4 bases at V and 7 bases at J, with 19 bases between the two ends. The CDR3 DNA follows: TGTGCCACCAGTGACCCTGCGGGCGTTGAAGGCCAGCCCCAGCATTTT. It translates to CATSDPAGVEGQPQHF.

The rearrangement links TRBV14 to TRBJ1-1; a weak D match, TRBD1 (5 bases). The V end was cut by 1 base, the J end by 4 bases, with 19 bases between. The CDR3 has 17 residues. CDR1 and CDR2 (germline): SGHDN, FVKESK. CDR3 loop: CASSQGKTRGFSTEAFF. CDR3 bases: TGTGCCAGCAGCCAAGGCAAAACAAGGGGATTCAGCACTGAAGCTTTCTTT.

This clonotype was seen at least ten times. The chain joins TRBV5-1 to TRBJ2-3, with 8 bases matching TRBD1. The CDR3 totals 14 residues. Germline V gene sequence: CDR1 SGHRS, CDR2 YFSETQ. V was pared by 6 bases and J by 3 bases, with 6 bases of the junction left unmatched. DNA of the CDR3: TGCGCCAGCATCGCCACAGGGGGTACAGATACGCAGTATTTT. Protein product: CASIATGGTDTQYF.

This clonotype appeared a few times. The chain employs TRBV18 and TRBJ1-3; D is unresolved. The CDR3 is 15 residues long. Between the trimmed V and J ends, which lost 3 bases and 2 bases, there was a span of 11 bases. CDR1 is KGHSH, CDR2 LQKENI, per germline. The chain's CDR3 is CASSPQRGPGNTIYF. CDR3 nucleotide sequence: TGTGCCAGCTCACCTCAACGAGGACCTGGAAACACCATATATTTT.

This rearrangement joins TRBV10-3 to TRBJ2-5; a possible D gene is TRBD1 (5 bases). Trimming cost V 0 bases and J 2 bases, with 13 bases left between them. The CDR3 contains 16 residues. CDR1 is ENHRY and CDR2 is SYGVKD in the germline V gene. The CDR3 loop reads CAISESVQTAQETQYF. CDR3 sequence (DNA): TGTGCCATCAGTGAGTCGGTCCAGACAGCTCAAGAGACCCAGTACTTC.

The chain uses TRBV6-1 and TRBJ2-7; D is unresolved. Looked up from germline, CDR1 is MNHNS and CDR2 is SASEGT. The length of the CDR3 is 12 residues. Trimming took 10 bases from V and 4 from J, leaving 14 bases between them. Here the CDR3 reads CATALGMYEQYF. For the CDR3, the DNA is TGTGCCACCGCTCTAGGAATGTACGAGCAGTACTTC.

This clonotype came up a few times. The V and J genes are TRBV7-8 and TRBJ2-1, with TRBD2 identical over 10 bases. V dropped 0 bases and J dropped 10; count of bases not matched to a gene: 18. CDR1 and CDR2 from the germline V gene are SGHVS and FQNEAQ. The CDR3 covers 19 residues. The CDR3 DNA reads TGTGCCAGCAGCTTAGCGCTCTCAAGGGCAAAGCGGGGGGGCCACGAGCAGTTCTTC. Protein product: CASSLALSRAKRGGHEQFF. The whole variable domain, remainder taken from reference TRBV7-8 and TRBJ2-1, is GAGVSQSPRYKVAKRGQDVALRCDPISGHVSLFWYQQALGQGPEFLTYFQNEAQLDKSGLPSDRFFAERPEGSVSTLKIQRTQQEDSAVYLCASSLALSRAKRGGHEQFFGPGTRLTVL.

The chain recombines TRBV5-1 with TRBJ2-1; 7 bases line up with TRBD2. Trimming removed 4 bases from V and 5 bases from J; junction bases left unmatched: 9. CDR3 length: 15 residues. Germline assignment: CDR1 SGHRS and CDR2 YFSETQ. CDR3 DNA sequence: TGCGCCAGCAGCACGACTAGCCCGGCGGACAATGAGCAGTTCTTC. Translation gives CASSTTSPADNEQFF.

This clonotype turned up a few times. The chain is built from TRBV5-6 and TRBJ2-1; the D is unclear. Germline-derived CDR1 and CDR2 are SGHDT and YYEEEE. Trimming pared 0 bases from V and 8 bases from J, leaving 15 bases between. The CDR3 consists of 15 residues. CDR3 DNA: TGTGCCAGCAGCTTGGCTGGCGCCTCCCTGGATGAGCAGTTCTTC. Translated: CASSLAGASLDEQFF.

A few counts support this clonotype. The chain is built from TRBV4-1 and TRBJ2-3; D possibly corresponds to TRBD2 (5 bases). Looked up from germline, CDR1 is MGHRA and CDR2 is YSYEKL. With 6 bases removed from V and 2 bases from J, the gap between germline ends came to 18 bases. This CDR3 has 16 amino acids. The CDR3 loop reads CASSSRPEDLTDTQYF. The CDR3 DNA reads as TGCGCCAGCAGTTCAAGGCCGGAGGACCTCACAGATACGCAGTATTTT.

On this clonotype itself: Being one base from a much bigger clone, this may be a read error. V is TRBV12-3 or TRBV12-4 and J is TRBJ2-6; either TRBD1 or TRBD2 may fit D (5 bases each). The CDR3 runs to 15 residues. The CDR3 loop reads CASSTRSVGANVPTF. CDR3 nucleotides: TGTGCCAGCAGTACACGGTCGGTCGGGGCCAACGTCCCGACTTTC.

The V and J genes are TRBV7-6 and TRBJ2-2; D gene unclear. CDR1 and CDR2 (germline): SGHVS, FNYEAQ. V dropped 0 bases and J dropped 10 bases, with 9 bases sitting between them. The CDR3 spans 13 residues. Here the CDR3 reads CASSLALEEELFF. The CDR3 nucleotides read TGTGCCAGCAGCTTAGCGCTAGAGGAGGAGCTGTTTTTT.

This chain connects TRBV5-1 to TRBJ2-3; TRBD2 is a possible D gene (6 bases). The germline gives CDR1 SGHRS, CDR2 YFSETQ. The CDR3 loop spans 14 amino acids. The ends were cut back, 5 bases at V and 2 bases at J, with 12 bases in the middle. The CDR3 loop is CASRPGLHTDTQYF. In nucleotides, the CDR3 is TGCGCCAGCAGGCCGGGACTCCACACAGATACGCAGTATTTT.